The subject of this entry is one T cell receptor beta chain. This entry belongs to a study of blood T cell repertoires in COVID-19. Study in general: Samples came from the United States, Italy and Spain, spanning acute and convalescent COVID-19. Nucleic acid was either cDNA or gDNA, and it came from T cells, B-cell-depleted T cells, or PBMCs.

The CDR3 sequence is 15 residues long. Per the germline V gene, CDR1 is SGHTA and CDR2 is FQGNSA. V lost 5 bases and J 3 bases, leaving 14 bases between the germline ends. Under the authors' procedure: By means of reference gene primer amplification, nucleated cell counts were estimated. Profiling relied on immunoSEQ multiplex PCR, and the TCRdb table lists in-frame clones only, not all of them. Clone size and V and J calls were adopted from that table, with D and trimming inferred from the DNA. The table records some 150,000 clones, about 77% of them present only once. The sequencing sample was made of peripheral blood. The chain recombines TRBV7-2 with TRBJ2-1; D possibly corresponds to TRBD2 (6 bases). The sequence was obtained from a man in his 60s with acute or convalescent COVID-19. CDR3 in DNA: TGTGCCAGCAGCCTGGCTAGCGCCAGCTACAATGAGCAGTTCTTC. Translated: CASSLASASYNEQFF.